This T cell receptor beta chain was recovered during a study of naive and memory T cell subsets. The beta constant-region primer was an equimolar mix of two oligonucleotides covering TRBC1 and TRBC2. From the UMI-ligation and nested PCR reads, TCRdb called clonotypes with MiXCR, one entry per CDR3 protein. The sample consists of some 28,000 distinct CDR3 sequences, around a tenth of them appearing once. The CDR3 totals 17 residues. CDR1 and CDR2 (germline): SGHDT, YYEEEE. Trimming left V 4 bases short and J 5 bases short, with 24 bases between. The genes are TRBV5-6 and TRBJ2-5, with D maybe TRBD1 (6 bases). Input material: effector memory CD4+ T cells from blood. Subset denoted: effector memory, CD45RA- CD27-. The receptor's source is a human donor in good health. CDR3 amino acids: CASSPSLIGGRGETQYF. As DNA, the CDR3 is TGTGCCAGCAGCCCAAGCCTGATAGGGGGTCGAGGGGAGACCCAGTACTTC.